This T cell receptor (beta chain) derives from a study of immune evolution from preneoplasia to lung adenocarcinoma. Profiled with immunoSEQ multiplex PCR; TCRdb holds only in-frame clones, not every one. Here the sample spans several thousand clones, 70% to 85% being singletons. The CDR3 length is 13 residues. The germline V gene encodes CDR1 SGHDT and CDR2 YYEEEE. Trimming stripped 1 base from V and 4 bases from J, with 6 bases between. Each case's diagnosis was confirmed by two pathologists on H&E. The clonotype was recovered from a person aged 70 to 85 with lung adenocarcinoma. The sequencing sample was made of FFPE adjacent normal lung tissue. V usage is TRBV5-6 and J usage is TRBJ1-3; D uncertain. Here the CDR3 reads CASSLPSGNTIYF. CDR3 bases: TGTGCCAGCAGCTTGCCTTCCGGAAACACCATATATTTT.